These 24 T cell receptor beta chains were all obtained from the same sample, sequenced in a study of technical replicates of blood from a few donors. Some clones are missing from TCRdb's copy, which holds only in-frame ones; the method was immunoSEQ multiplex PCR. The table includes some 48,000 clones, 90% to 97% detected once. Sample: T cells isolated from PBMCs. These receptors were obtained from a human donor in good health.

J is TRBJ2-2 and V is TRBV7-6; D unresolved. This CDR3 contains 13 residues. V dropped 6 bases and J dropped 5 bases, with 10 bases sitting between them. The V gene's germline CDR1 is SGHVS and CDR2 FNYEAQ. The DNA for the CDR3 is TGTGCCAGCAGTCCTCCCCAGACCGGGGAGCTGTTTTTT. Translated: CASSPPQTGELFF. Together with reference TRBV7-6 and TRBJ2-2, the CDR3 gives the full variable domain: GAGVSQSPRYKVTKRGQDVALRCDPISGHVSLYWYRQALGQGPEFLTYFNYEAQQDKSGLPNDRFSAERPEGSISTLTIQRTEQRDSAMYRCASSPPQTGELFFGEGSRLTVL.

Only one count was recorded for this clone. The rearrangement uses TRBV6-5 and TRBJ2-7, with TRBD1 as a possible D gene (6 bases). Trimming shortened V by 0 bases and J by 6 bases, and 6 bases separated the two germline ends. Germline CDR1 MNHEY, CDR2 SVGAGI. The CDR3 runs 12 residues. In nucleotides, the CDR3 is TGTGCCAGCAGTTACTCGACAGGCGAGCAGTACTTC. Amino acid sequence: CASSYSTGEQYF.

The rearrangement uses TRBV6-5 and TRBJ1-3; D remains unclear. The V end was cut by 8 bases, the J end by 1 base, with 12 bases between. Germline V gives CDR1 MNHEY, CDR2 SVGAGI. The CDR3 spans 14 residues. CDR3 nucleotide sequence: TGTGCCAGCTGTACGGGTCCATCTGGAAACACCATATATTTT. It translates to CASCTGPSGNTIYF.

The V and J genes are TRBV11-2 and TRBJ2-7, with a possible D match to TRBD2 (5 bases). V was cut by 1 base and J by 0 bases, with 10 bases left in between. This CDR3 region has 15 residues. Germline V lookup: CDR1 SGHAT, CDR2 FQNNGV. The CDR3 coding sequence is TGTGCCAGCAGCTTAGCGGTAGCGAGCTCCTACGAGCAGTACTTC. Amino acids: CASSLAVASSYEQYF.

The genes are TRBV9 and TRBJ2-5; maybe TRBD2 (5 bases). Germline loops: CDR1 SGDLS, CDR2 YYNGEE. The CDR3 length is 16 residues. V was shortened by 6 bases and J by 0 bases, with 18 bases between the two germline ends. The CDR3 reads CASTPMAGTNQETQYF. DNA for the CDR3: TGTGCCAGCACCCCTATGGCGGGCACTAACCAAGAGACCCAGTACTTC.

V is TRBV7-2 and J is TRBJ1-4; TRBD1 matches 7 bases. Per the germline V gene, CDR1 is SGHTA and CDR2 is FQGNSA. The CDR3 is 15 residues long. Germline trimming cut 1 base from V and 5 bases from J; bases unmatched to any gene: 4. The CDR3 sequence is CASSLVGTANEKLFF. The CDR3 DNA follows: TGTGCCAGCAGCTTAGTAGGGACAGCGAATGAAAAACTGTTTTTT.

This clone occurred once. The chain carries TRBV14 and TRBJ1-1; unclear D gene. The CDR3 extends over 16 amino acids. V lost 0 bases and J 1 base, leaving 12 bases between the germline ends. Germline V lookup: CDR1 SGHDN, CDR2 FVKESK. The CDR3 DNA follows: TGTGCCAGCAGCCAAGAGGGTGAGGGCCCGAACACTGAAGCTTTCTTT. Amino acids: CASSQEGEGPNTEAFF. The full variable domain, rest sourced from reference TRBV14 and TRBJ1-1, is EAGVTQFPSHSVIEKGQTVTLRCDPISGHDNLYWYRRVMGKEIKFLLHFVKESKQDESGMPNNRFLAERTGGTYSTLKVQPAELEDSGVYFCASSQEGEGPNTEAFFGQGTRLTVV.

CDR3 in amino acids: CASSLRQGLHYTF. In DNA, the CDR3 is TGTGCCAGCAGTTTGCGGCAGGGGCTACACTACACCTTC. The chain couples TRBV27 to TRBJ1-2; D is perhaps TRBD1 (6 bases). There are 13 residues in the CDR3. The ends were cut back, 3 bases at V and 10 bases at J, with 15 bases in the middle. From germline, CDR1 is MNHEY and CDR2 SMNVEV (reference sequence).

The chain has TRBV5-6 and TRBJ2-3, with TRBD1 as a possible D gene (5 bases). CDR1 is SGHDT and CDR2 is YYEEEE in the germline V gene. The ends were cut back, 2 bases at V and 10 bases at J, with 11 bases in the middle. The CDR3 contains 12 residues. The CDR3 DNA sequence: TGTGCCAGCAGCTTAGGGGATTTCGCGCAGTATTTT. Translated: CASSLGDFAQYF.

The J gene is TRBJ2-2, the V gene TRBV7-9; 9 nucleotides line up with TRBD1. V shed 2 bases and J 5 bases; nucleotides not matched to a gene: 3. This CDR3 contains 15 residues. Germline loops: CDR1 SEHNR, CDR2 FQNEAQ (reference sequence). CDR3 sequence (DNA): TGTGCCAGCAGCTTATATGGACAGGGGACCGGGGAGCTGTTTTTT. Protein product: CASSLYGQGTGELFF. Using reference TRBV7-9 and TRBJ2-2 for the parts outside the CDR3, the full variable domain is DTGVSQNPRHKITKRGQNVTFRCDPISEHNRLYWYRQTLGQGPEFLTYFQNEAQLEKSRLLSDRFSAERPKGSFSTLEIQRTEQGDSAMYLCASSLYGQGTGELFFGEGSRLTVL.

The chain couples TRBV19 to TRBJ2-7; 9 bases agree with TRBD1. This CDR3 is 14 amino acids long. After removal of 4 bases from V and 4 bases from J, the junction contained 5 bases not matched to a gene. CDR1 and CDR2 from the germline V gene are LNHDA and SQIVND (reference sequence). CDR3 region: CASSTTGGSYEQYF. The CDR3 coding sequence is TGTGCCAGTAGTACGACAGGGGGGTCATACGAGCAGTACTTC.

The chain combines TRBV5-4 with TRBJ1-1, with a tentative D call TRBD1 (5 bases). The CDR3 extends over 14 amino acids. CDR1 SGHNT and CDR2 YYREEE come from the germline V gene (reference sequence). Between the trimmed V and J ends, which lost 4 bases and 1 base, there was a span of 11 bases. CDR3: CASSPGGGNTEAFF. The CDR3 DNA follows: TGTGCCAGCAGCCCCGGGGGGGGGAACACTGAAGCTTTCTTT.

V usage is TRBV4-3 and J usage is TRBJ1-2, with TRBD1 identical over 7 bases. The V and J ends lost 3 bases and 8 bases, in that order; junction bases with no gene match: 15. Germline lookup yields CDR1 LGHNA and CDR2 YSLEER. This CDR3 spans 16 amino acids. CDR3 loop: CASSHPPATGSRGYTF. The CDR3 DNA reads as TGCGCCAGCAGCCACCCGCCGGCGACAGGGTCTCGGGGCTACACCTTC.

The V and J genes are TRBV6-5 and TRBJ1-2; D remains unclear. CDR1 is MNHEY and CDR2 is SVGAGI in the germline V gene. The ends were cut back, 2 bases at V and 6 bases at J, with 7 bases in the middle. The CDR3 consists of 12 residues. CDR3 region: CASSYPGDGYTF. The CDR3 nucleotides are TGTGCCAGCAGTTACCCCGGGGATGGCTACACCTTC.

The chain has TRBV12-2 and TRBJ2-7; TRBD2, the table's D call, lacks a check against the DNA. TRBV12-2 is tagged as a pseudogene. This CDR3 is built from 13 residues. The CDR3 loop is CASRLVRTYEQYF. CDR3 DNA: TGTGCAAGTCGCTTAGTTAGGACTTACGAGCAGTACTTC.

This clone was detected once. This chain links TRBV6-1 with TRBJ1-5, with D perhaps TRBD1 (5 bases). Germline loops: CDR1 MNHNS, CDR2 SASEGT. This CDR3 region has 16 residues. The V end was cut by 2 bases, the J end by 6 bases, with 17 bases between. The CDR3 DNA reads TGTGCCAGCAGTGAAAACTGGGGAGGGGCCAGTCAGCCCCAGCATTTT. It translates to CASSENWGGASQPQHF.

V is TRBV7-2 and J is TRBJ1-1; D uncertain. The CDR3 loop spans 12 amino acids. V was clipped by 6 bases and J by 7 bases, with 12 bases between them. The germline V gene has CDR1 SGHTA and CDR2 FQGNSA. The CDR3 loop reads CASSRTAGEAFF. The CDR3 DNA reads TGTGCCAGCAGTCGGACGGCGGGTGAAGCTTTCTTT.

The chain couples TRBV4-2 to TRBJ2-7; D uncertain. V was clipped by 0 bases and J by 2 bases, with 8 bases between them. This CDR3 is built from 14 residues. Germline CDR1 reads LGHNA; CDR2 reads YNFKEQ. CDR3 sequence (DNA): TGTGCCAGCAGCCAAGATGGCGGCCCCTACGAGCAGTACTTC. Translating gives CASSQDGGPYEQYF.

This clone was found a few times. V usage is TRBV9 and J usage is TRBJ2-5, with 13 bases fitting TRBD2. This CDR3 is 14 amino acids long. V lost 3 bases and J lost 4; bases outside the gene matches: 0. Germline assignment: CDR1 SGDLS and CDR2 YYNGEE. The CDR3 region has the DNA TGTGCCAGCAGCGGGACTAGCGGGGGAGAGACCCAGTACTTC. This gives the protein CASSGTSGGETQYF.

V usage is TRBV13 and J usage is TRBJ2-7, with D uncertain. Trimming stripped 4 bases from V and 1 base from J, with 14 bases between. This CDR3 contains 15 residues. Germline loops: CDR1 PRHDT, CDR2 FYEKMQ (reference sequence). CDR3 DNA sequence: TGTGCCAGCAGCTCCGCCCCTAGGTTTTCCTACGAGCAGTACTTC. Protein: CASSSAPRFSYEQYF.

The chain uses TRBV6-5 and TRBJ2-5, with 7 bases fitting TRBD1. The CDR3 totals 15 residues. V shed 8 bases and J 5 bases; nucleotides not matched to a gene: 14. Germline V gene lookup returns CDR1 MNHEY and CDR2 SVGAGI. The chain's CDR3 is CASSRTGPQGETQYF. The CDR3 DNA follows: TGTGCCAGCTCTAGGACAGGTCCACAGGGGGAGACCCAGTACTTC.

The chain has TRBV19 and TRBJ2-3, with 7 bases identical to TRBD2. The CDR3 has 14 amino acids. Germline V gene data show CDR1 as LNHDA and CDR2 as SQIVND (reference sequence). Trimming removed 6 bases from V and 4 bases from J; junction bases left unmatched: 7. The CDR3 is CASRAGGSPDTQYF. CDR3 nucleotide sequence: TGTGCCAGTAGGGCTGGCGGGAGTCCAGATACGCAGTATTTT.

The chain employs TRBV11-3 and TRBJ1-2, with D maybe TRBD1 (6 bases). The germline gives CDR1 SGHNT, CDR2 YENEEA. This CDR3 has 15 amino acids. With 2 bases removed from V and 3 bases from J, the gap between germline ends came to 13 bases. The CDR3 DNA is TGTGCCAGCAGCTTAACAGGGACCCCTTACTATGGCTACACCTTC. This codes for CASSLTGTPYYGYTF.

The chain recombines TRBV6-6 with TRBJ2-7, with TRBD2 identical over 9 bases. The CDR3 contains 16 residues. The V gene end was trimmed by 4 bases and the J gene end by 5 bases; junction bases not matched to a gene: 12. Germline CDR1 and CDR2: MNHNY and SVGAGI (reference sequence). CDR3 protein: CASSSQTTSGDHEQYF. For the CDR3, the DNA is TGTGCCAGCAGTTCCCAAACGACTAGCGGAGATCACGAGCAGTACTTC.